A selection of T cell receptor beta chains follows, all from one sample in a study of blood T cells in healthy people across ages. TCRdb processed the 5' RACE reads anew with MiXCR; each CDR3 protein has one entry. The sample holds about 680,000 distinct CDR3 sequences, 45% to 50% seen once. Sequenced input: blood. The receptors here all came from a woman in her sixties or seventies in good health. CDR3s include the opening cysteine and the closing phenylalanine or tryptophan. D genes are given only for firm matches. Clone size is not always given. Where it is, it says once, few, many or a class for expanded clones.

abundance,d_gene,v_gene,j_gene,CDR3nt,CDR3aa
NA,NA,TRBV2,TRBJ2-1,TGTGCCAGCAGTGTCCTACCTTACAATGAGCAGTTCTTC,CASSVLPYNEQFF
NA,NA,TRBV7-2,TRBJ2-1,TGTGCCAGCAGCTTAGAGGTACTGCGCAATGAGCAGTTCTTC,CASSLEVLRNEQFF
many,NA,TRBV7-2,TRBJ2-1,TGTGCCAGCAGCTTAGCCGGGGGGGTGACAGGGAGCTATAATGAGCAGTTCTTC,CASSLAGGVTGSYNEQFF
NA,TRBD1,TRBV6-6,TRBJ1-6,TGTGCCAGCAGTGACGGACAGGGGACGACACCCCTCCACTTT,CASSDGQGTTPLHF
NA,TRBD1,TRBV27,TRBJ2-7,TGTGCCAGCAGTCCGGCGACGGGACAGGGGGGCTACGAGCAGTACTTC,CASSPATGQGGYEQYF
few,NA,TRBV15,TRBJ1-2,TGTGCCACCGAAGATTTAACGTCGGGCCGTGCTAACTATGGCTACACCTTC,CATEDLTSGRANYGYTF
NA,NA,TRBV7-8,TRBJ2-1,TGTGCCAGCAGCTTAGCGCCAGGGGCGGCCAACGAGCAGTTCTTC,CASSLAPGAANEQFF
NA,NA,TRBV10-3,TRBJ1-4,TGTGCCATCAGTGAGGGACGGCTTAATGAAAAACTGTTTTTT,CAISEGRLNEKLFF
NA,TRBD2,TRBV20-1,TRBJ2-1,TGCAGTGCTAATGAACTAGCGGGAGGCCCGGGGAATGAGCAGTTCTTC,CSANELAGGPGNEQFF
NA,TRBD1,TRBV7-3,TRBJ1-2,TGTGTCAGCAGCTCCCCCGGGACAGGATATGGCTACACCTTC,CVSSSPGTGYGYTF
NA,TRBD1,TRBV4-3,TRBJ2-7,TGCGCCAGCAGCCAAGATCTACGACAGGGGAACTACGAGCAGTACTTC,CASSQDLRQGNYEQYF
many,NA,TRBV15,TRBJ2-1,TGTGCCACCAGCAGAGAAGATCAGGGGAAAGGGGACAATGAGCAGTTCTTC,CATSREDQGKGDNEQFF
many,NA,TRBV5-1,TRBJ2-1,TGCGCCAGCAGCTTGGAGCTAGGGACCTACAATGAGCAGTTCTTC,CASSLELGTYNEQFF
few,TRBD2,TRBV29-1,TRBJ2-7,TGCAGCGGACGGCTAGCGGGAACCTACGAGCAGTACTTC,CSGRLAGTYEQYF
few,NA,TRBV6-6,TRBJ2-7,TGTGCCAGCAGTTACGGGGACGAGCAGTACTTC,CASSYGDEQYF
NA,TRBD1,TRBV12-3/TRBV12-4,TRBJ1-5,TGTGCCAGCAGTTTATCTGCAGGGGGCCATCAGCCCCAGCATTTT,CASSLSAGGHQPQHF
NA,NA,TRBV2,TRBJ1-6,TGTGCCAGCAGTGAAGATGCGAGGGCGAATAATTCACCCCTCCACTTT,CASSEDARANNSPLHF
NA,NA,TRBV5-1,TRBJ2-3,TGCGCCAGCAGCTTGGAGCTAGTCGGCACAGATACGCAGTATTTT,CASSLELVGTDTQYF
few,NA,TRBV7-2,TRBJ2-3,TGTGCCAGCAGCTCAATAGCGTCTAGCACAGATACGCAGTATTTT,CASSSIASSTDTQYF
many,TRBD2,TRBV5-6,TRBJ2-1,TGTGCCAGCAGCTTGGGGACTAGCGGCCGGGGGAAGTTCTTC,CASSLGTSGRGKFF
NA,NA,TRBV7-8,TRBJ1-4,TGTGCCAGCAGCTTAGAGGGGTTGGCTAATGAAAAACTGTTTTTT,CASSLEGLANEKLFF
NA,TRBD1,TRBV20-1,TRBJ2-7,TGCAGTGCTAGAACCCGGGACAGCCTCTACGAGCAGTACTTC,CSARTRDSLYEQYF
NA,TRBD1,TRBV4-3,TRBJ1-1,TGCGCCAGCAGCCAAGTCCCGGGACAGGACACTGAAGCTTTCTTT,CASSQVPGQDTEAFF
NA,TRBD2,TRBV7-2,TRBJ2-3,TGTGCCAGCAGCGTACTCAGTAGCGGGAGTGGGGCCCGAGGTACGCAGTATTTT,CASSVLSSGSGARGTQYF
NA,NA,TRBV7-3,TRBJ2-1,TGTGCCAGCAGCTTCAGGCCAGTGCAATACAATGAGCAGTTCTTC,CASSFRPVQYNEQFF
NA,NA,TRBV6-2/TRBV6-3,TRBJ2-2,TGTGCCAGCAGTTACGGAGACTCTGCCGGAGTAGCGGGGGAGCTGTTTTTT,CASSYGDSAGVAGELFF
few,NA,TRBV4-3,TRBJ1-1,TGCGCCAGCAGCCAAGATCGGGCGGGAAACACTGAAGCTTTCTTT,CASSQDRAGNTEAFF
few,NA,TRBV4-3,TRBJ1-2,TGCGCCAGCAGCCAGGATTTACGGGCTGGCTACACCTTC,CASSQDLRAGYTF
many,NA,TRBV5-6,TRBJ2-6,TGTGCCAGCAGCCCTTGGAGACTGAGAAACGTCCTGACTTTC,CASSPWRLRNVLTF
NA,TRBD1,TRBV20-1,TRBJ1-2,TGCAGTGCTAGACGGACAGGCCTAGAAGATGGCTACACCTTC,CSARRTGLEDGYTF
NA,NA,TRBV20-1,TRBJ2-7,TGCAGTGCTAGAGATCAGGGGCAGACCGTATACGAGCAGTACTTC,CSARDQGQTVYEQYF
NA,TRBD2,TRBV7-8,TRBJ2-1,TGTGCCAGCAGCTCGAGGCAAGCGGGGTACAATGAGCAGTTCTTC,CASSSRQAGYNEQFF
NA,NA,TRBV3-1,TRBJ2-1,TGTGCCAGCAGTGGGACGATCCAAGAGACCCAGTTCTTC,CASSGTIQETQFF
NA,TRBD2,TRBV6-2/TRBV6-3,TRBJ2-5,TGTGCCAGCAGTTTCCCACTCGCTGTCACTAGCGGGAGGAGTCGGGAGACCCAGTACTTC,CASSFPLAVTSGRSRETQYF
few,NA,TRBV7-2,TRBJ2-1,TGTGCCAGCAGCTTAGGCCCGGGGGTGAATGAGCAGTTCTTC,CASSLGPGVNEQFF
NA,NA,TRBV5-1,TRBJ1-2,TGCGCCAGCGGTTACGAAGGGCAGGCTGGCTACACCTTC,CASGYEGQAGYTF
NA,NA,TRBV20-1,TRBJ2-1,TGCAGTGCTAATCAGAAGGATGAGCAGTTCTTC,CSANQKDEQFF
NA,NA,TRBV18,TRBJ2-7,TGTGCCAGCTCACCACACTCAGGGGACTACGAGCAGTACTTC,CASSPHSGDYEQYF
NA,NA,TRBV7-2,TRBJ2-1,TGTGCCAGCAGCACCAGATCCGTCGCGTCCTACAAGGAGCAGTTCTTC,CASSTRSVASYKEQFF
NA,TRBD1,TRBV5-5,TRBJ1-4,TGTGCCAGCAGCTATCAGGGGGCTCGAGAAAAACTGTTTTTT,CASSYQGAREKLFF
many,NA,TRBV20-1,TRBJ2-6,TGCAGTGCTAGTCCGTCCTCTGGGGCCAACGTCCTGACTTTC,CSASPSSGANVLTF
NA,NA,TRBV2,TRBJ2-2,TGTGCCAGCAAAATAGACCAGCCTTCCGGGGAGCTGTTTTTT,CASKIDQPSGELFF
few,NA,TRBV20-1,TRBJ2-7,TGCAGTATCAGCCCCGCTGACGGTACCTACGAGCAGTACTTC,CSISPADGTYEQYF
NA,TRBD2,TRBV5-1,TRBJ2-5,TGCGCCAGCAGCTTGGCAGCTAGCGGGAGACGGGAGACCCAGTACTTC,CASSLAASGRRETQYF
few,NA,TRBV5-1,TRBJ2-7,TGCGCCAGCAGCGACACCCCGGGACTCGGAGGCTACGAGCAGTACTTC,CASSDTPGLGGYEQYF
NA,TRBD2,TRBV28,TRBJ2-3,TGTGCCAGCAGTTCCCCAGCGGGAGGGAGCACAGATACGCAGTATTTT,CASSSPAGGSTDTQYF
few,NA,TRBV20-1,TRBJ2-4,TGCAGTGGTCCGAAGTGGGACGGCAACATTCAGTACTTC,CSGPKWDGNIQYF